Described below is a single T cell receptor (beta chain) sequence and its context. Original analysis: The assay estimated nucleated cells by amplifying reference gene primers. Data came from immunoSEQ multiplex PCR; TCRdb stores just in-frame clones and leaves some out. D and trimming come from the DNA, and the V and J calls and clone size come from that table. In the table there are about 500,000 clones, roughly nine tenths of which are singletons. The CDR3 totals 15 residues. Per the germline V gene, CDR1 is LGHNT and CDR2 is FRNRAP. Trimming took 3 bases from V and 3 from J, leaving 14 bases between them. This record comes from a study of blood T cell repertoires in COVID-19. On the study more broadly: Sites in the United States, Italy and Spain provided acute and convalescent COVID-19 samples.

Seattle participants joined during active infection and were tracked over time. The sample was peripheral blood. The source of this sequence is a woman aged 45-59 years with COVID-19, enrolled during active disease. This chain joins TRBV12-5 and TRBJ1-1; D is perhaps TRBD1 (5 bases). The CDR3 DNA follows: TGTGCTAGTGGTTTTCCGCGGGGGAGGGACACTGAAGCTTTCTTT. This encodes CASGFPRGRDTEAFF.